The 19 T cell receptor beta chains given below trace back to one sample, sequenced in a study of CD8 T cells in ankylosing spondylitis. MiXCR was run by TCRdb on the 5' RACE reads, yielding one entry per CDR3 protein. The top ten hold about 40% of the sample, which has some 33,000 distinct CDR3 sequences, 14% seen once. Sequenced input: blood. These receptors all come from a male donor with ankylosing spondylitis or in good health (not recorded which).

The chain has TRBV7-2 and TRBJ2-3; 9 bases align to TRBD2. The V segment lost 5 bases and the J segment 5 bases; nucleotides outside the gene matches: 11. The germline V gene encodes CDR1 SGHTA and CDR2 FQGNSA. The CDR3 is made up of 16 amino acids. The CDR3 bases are TGTGCCAGCAGCAAGGGGACTAGCAATATCGGAGATACGCAGTATTTT. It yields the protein CASSKGTSNIGDTQYF.

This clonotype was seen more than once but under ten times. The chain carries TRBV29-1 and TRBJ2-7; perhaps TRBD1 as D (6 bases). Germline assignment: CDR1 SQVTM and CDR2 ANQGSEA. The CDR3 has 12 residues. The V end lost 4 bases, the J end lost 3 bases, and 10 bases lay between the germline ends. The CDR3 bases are TGCAGCGTTGGGGACACCGTCTACGAGCAGTACGTC. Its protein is CSVGDTVYEQYV.

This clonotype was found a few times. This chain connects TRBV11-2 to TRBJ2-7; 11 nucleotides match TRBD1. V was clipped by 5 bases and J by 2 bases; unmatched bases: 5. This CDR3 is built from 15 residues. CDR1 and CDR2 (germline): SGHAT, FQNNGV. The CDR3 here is CASSPMGQGAYEQYF. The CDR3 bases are TGTGCCAGCAGCCCGATGGGACAGGGGGCCTACGAGCAGTACTTC. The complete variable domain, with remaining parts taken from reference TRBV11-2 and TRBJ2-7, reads EAGVAQSPRYKIIEKRQSVAFWCNPISGHATLYWYQQILGQGPKLLIQFQNNGVVDDSQLPKDRFSAERLKGVDSTLKIQPAKLEDSAVYLCASSPMGQGAYEQYFGPGTRLTVT.

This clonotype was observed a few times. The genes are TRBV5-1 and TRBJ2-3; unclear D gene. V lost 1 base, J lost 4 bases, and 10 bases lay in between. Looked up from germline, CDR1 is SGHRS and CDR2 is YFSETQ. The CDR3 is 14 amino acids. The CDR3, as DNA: TGCGCCAGCAGCTTGTGGGTATCTGCAGATACGCAGTATTTT. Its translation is CASSLWVSADTQYF.

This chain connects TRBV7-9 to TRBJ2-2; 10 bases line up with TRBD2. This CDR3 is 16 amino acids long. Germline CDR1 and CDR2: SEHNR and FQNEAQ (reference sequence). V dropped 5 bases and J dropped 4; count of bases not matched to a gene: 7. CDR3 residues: CASSLPGLATTGELFF. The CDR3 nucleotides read TGTGCCAGCAGCCTCCCGGGACTAGCGACCACCGGGGAGCTGTTTTTT.

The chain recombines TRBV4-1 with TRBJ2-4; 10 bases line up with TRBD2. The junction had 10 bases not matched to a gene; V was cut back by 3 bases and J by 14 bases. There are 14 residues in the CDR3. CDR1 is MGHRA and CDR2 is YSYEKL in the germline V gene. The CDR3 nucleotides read TGCGCCAGCAGCCACCGGACGGCTCTAGCGGGAGAGTACTTC. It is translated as CASSHRTALAGEYF.

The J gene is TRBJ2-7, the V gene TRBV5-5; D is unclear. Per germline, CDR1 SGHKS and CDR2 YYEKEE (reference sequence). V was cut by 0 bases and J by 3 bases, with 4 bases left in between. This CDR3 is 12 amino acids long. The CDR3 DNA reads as TGTGCCAGCAGCTTGGGGGTCTACGAGCAGTACTTC. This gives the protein CASSLGVYEQYF.

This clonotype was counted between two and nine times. CDR3 loop: CASSPYLGRSVSLNTGELFF. Written as DNA, the CDR3 is TGTGCCAGCAGTCCATATCTGGGTCGGAGTGTCAGCCTTAACACCGGGGAGCTGTTTTTT. The J gene is TRBJ2-2, the V gene TRBV28; D gene ambiguous. The CDR3 totals 20 residues. Trimming removed 5 bases from V and 2 bases from J, with 27 bases in between. CDR1 and CDR2 from the germline V gene are MDHEN and SYDVKM.

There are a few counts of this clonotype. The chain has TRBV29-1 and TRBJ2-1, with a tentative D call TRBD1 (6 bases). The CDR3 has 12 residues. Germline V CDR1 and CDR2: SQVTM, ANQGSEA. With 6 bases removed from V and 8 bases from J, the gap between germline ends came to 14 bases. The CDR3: CSVEQGRHEQFF. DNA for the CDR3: TGCAGCGTAGAACAGGGCAGACATGAGCAGTTCTTC.

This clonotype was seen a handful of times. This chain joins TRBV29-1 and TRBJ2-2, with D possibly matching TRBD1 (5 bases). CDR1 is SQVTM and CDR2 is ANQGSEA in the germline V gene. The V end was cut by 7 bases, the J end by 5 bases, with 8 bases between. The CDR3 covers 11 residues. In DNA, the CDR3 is TGCAGCGGGGGCTCAACCGGGGAGCTGTTTTTT. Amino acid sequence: CSGGSTGELFF.

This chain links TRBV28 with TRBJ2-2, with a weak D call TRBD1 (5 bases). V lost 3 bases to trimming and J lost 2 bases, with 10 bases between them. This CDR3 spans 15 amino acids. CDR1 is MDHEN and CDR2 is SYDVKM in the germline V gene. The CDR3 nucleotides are TGTGCCAGCAGTTTGTTCAGGGTAAACACCGGGGAGCTGTTTTTT. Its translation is CASSLFRVNTGELFF.

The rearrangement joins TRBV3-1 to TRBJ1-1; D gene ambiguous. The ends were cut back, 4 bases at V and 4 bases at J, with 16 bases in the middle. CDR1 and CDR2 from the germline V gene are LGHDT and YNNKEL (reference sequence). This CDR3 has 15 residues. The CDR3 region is CASSPLPGSSTEAFF. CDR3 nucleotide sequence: TGTGCCAGCAGCCCTTTGCCGGGGTCTTCCACTGAAGCTTTCTTT.

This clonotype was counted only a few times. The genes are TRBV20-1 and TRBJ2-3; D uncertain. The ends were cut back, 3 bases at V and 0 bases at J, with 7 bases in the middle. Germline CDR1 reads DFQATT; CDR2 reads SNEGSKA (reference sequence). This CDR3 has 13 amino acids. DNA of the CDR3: TGCAGTGCTAGTGGGCGTAGCACAGATACGCAGTATTTT. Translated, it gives CSASGRSTDTQYF.

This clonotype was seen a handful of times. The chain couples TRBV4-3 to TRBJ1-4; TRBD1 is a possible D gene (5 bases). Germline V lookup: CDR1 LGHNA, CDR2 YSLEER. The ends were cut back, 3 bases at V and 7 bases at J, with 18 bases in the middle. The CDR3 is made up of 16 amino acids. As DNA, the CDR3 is TGCGCCAGCAGCCATGGATTCGCGGACACTGGTGAAAAACTGTTTTTT. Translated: CASSHGFADTGEKLFF.

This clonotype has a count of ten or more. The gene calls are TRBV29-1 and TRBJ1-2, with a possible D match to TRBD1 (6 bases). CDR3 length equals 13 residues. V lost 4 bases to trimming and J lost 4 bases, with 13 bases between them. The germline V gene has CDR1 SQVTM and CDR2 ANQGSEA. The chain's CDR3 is CSVGAGAAYGYTF. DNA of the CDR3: TGCAGCGTTGGCGCAGGGGCCGCCTATGGCTACACCTTC.

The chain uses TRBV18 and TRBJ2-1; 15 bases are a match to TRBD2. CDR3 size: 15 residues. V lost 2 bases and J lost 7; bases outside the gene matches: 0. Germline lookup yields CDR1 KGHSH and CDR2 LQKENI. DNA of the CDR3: TGTGCCAGCTCACCAGGGACTAGCGGGAGGAATGAGCAGTTCTTC. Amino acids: CASSPGTSGRNEQFF.

The CDR3 protein is CASSPLIAGAYNEQFF. The CDR3 coding sequence is TGTGCCAGCAGTCCTCTGATAGCGGGCGCATACAATGAGCAGTTCTTC. This chain uses TRBV2 with TRBJ2-1; the match to TRBD2 covers 7 bases. V lost 5 bases to trimming and J lost 4 bases; unmatched junction nucleotides: 11. Germline lookup yields CDR1 SNHLY and CDR2 FYNNEI. The CDR3 length is 16 residues.

The CDR3 protein is CASSQGPRIEAFF. The CDR3 nucleotides read TGCGCCAGCAGCCAAGGCCCCAGGATTGAAGCTTTCTTT. The chain uses TRBV5-1 and TRBJ1-1; D is uncertain. V was trimmed by 4 bases and J by 7 bases, leaving 14 bases between them. CDR1 is SGHRS, CDR2 YFSETQ, per germline. This CDR3 region has 13 residues.

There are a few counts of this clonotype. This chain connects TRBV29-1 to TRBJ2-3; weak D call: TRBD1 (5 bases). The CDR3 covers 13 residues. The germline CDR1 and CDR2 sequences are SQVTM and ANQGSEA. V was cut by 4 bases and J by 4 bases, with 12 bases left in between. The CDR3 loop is CSVGRVPADTQYF. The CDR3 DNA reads TGCAGCGTTGGCAGGGTCCCCGCAGATACGCAGTATTTT.